Listed below are T cell receptor beta chains from one sample, sequenced in a study of cytomegalovirus exposure and HLA in healthy donors. Sequencing was performed with immunoSEQ multiplex PCR; in TCRdb, only in-frame clones are kept and a portion is missing. The table lists some 230,000 clones, 75% to 95% of them singletons. The sequenced sample was PBMCs. The receptors derive from a woman aged 18-29 years in good health and CMV-seronegative. Both conserved end residues are part of each CDR3. A D gene is named only where the DNA matches it firmly. Not all rows give a size; the values are once, few, many and, for expanded clones, a class.

size: -; D: -; V: TRBV27; J: TRBJ2-7; length: 13; DNA: TGTGCCAGCAGTTTTCGGGGGTCCCACGAGCAGTACTTC; CDR3: CASSFRGSHEQYF
size: once; D: -; V: TRBV5-1; J: TRBJ2-1; length: 14; DNA: TGCGCCAGCAGCTTGGAACAGGGATACAATGAGCAGTTCTTC; CDR3: CASSLEQGYNEQFF
size: -; D: TRBD2; V: TRBV12-5; J: TRBJ2-7; length: 21; DNA: TGTGCTAGTGGTTTGCCACCAATGGGCTTGGGACTAGCGGGAGGGTACGACGAGCAGTACTTC; CDR3: CASGLPPMGLGLAGGYDEQYF
size: -; D: -; V: TRBV4-2; J: TRBJ1-2; length: 12; DNA: TGTGCCAGCGGGGGGGGGTCCTATGGCTACACCTTC; CDR3: CASGGGSYGYTF
size: -; D: -; V: TRBV6-5; J: TRBJ1-2; length: 15; DNA: TGTGCCAGCAGTTACTCTCGGGATTCTAACTATGGCTACACCTTC; CDR3: CASSYSRDSNYGYTF
size: -; D: TRBD1; V: TRBV11-2; J: TRBJ1-2; length: 16; DNA: TGTGCCAGCCGCCCGATTACAGGGGGATTGGGCTATGGCTACACCTTC; CDR3: CASRPITGGLGYGYTF
size: -; D: -; V: TRBV11-1; J: TRBJ1-5; length: 15; DNA: TGTGCCAGCAGCTTAGAGGCGGGACCTGGTCAGCCCCAGCATTTT; CDR3: CASSLEAGPGQPQHF
size: few; D: -; V: TRBV4-1; J: TRBJ1-5; length: 15; DNA: TGCGCCAGCAGCCAAGCTGAGTCTAGCAATCAGCCCCAGCATTTT; CDR3: CASSQAESSNQPQHF
size: -; D: TRBD2; V: TRBV9; J: TRBJ2-1; length: 16; DNA: TGTGCCAGCAGCGTGGGGGGCGGCGGGAGGTTGAATGAGCAGTTCTTC; CDR3: CASSVGGGGRLNEQFF
size: -; D: -; V: TRBV4-1; J: TRBJ1-5; length: 14; DNA: TGCGCCACCGGAGGGGAAGTGGGCAATCAGCCCCAGCATTTT; CDR3: CATGGEVGNQPQHF
size: -; D: TRBD2; V: TRBV5-1; J: TRBJ2-7; length: 17; DNA: TGCGCCAGCAGCTTCGGACGTCTAGCGGGGGAATCCTACGAGCAGTACTTC; CDR3: CASSFGRLAGESYEQYF
size: -; D: TRBD1; V: TRBV9; J: TRBJ1-6; length: 15; DNA: TGTGCCAGCAGCCCCCGGACAGGTCTCGATTCACCCCTCCACTTT; CDR3: CASSPRTGLDSPLHF
size: -; D: -; V: TRBV27; J: TRBJ2-1; length: 13; DNA: TGTGCCAGCAGTTTATCCAGGGGGGATGAGCAGTTCTTC; CDR3: CASSLSRGDEQFF
size: -; D: -; V: TRBV21-1; J: TRBJ1-2; length: 14; DNA: TGTGCCAGCAGCCCACGAAACGGACACGGCGGCTACACCTTC; CDR3: CASSPRNGHGGYTF
size: -; D: -; V: TRBV29-1; J: TRBJ1-1; length: 13; DNA: TGCAGCGGGTGGAGGGGGGGGTTCACTGAAGCTTTCTTT; CDR3: CSGWRGGFTEAFF
size: -; D: -; V: TRBV27; J: TRBJ2-7; length: 13; DNA: TGTGCCAGCAGTCCGATCGGGAGCTACGAGCAGTACTTC; CDR3: CASSPIGSYEQYF